The rows below give T cell receptor beta chains drawn from one sample of a study of T cells after yellow fever vaccination. Using its own MiXCR run on the 5' RACE reads, TCRdb lists one record per CDR3 protein. The sample has a few hundred thousand distinct CDR3 sequences, around a sixth seen once. Sequenced material: PBMCs, taken 5 to 6 days after the first yellow fever vaccination. Receptors originate from a man aged 18 to 30 who received the YFV17D yellow fever vaccine. CDR3s include the opening cysteine and the closing phenylalanine or tryptophan. A D gene is named only where the DNA matches it firmly. Size tells how often a clone was seen (once, few, many) or the class of an expanded clone, and some rows leave it out.

D	V	size	J	DNA	CDR3
-	TRBV7-3	-	TRBJ1-1	TGTGCCAGCAGCTTATGGGGGGCAGAGGACACTGAAGCTTTCTTT	CASSLWGAEDTEAFF
TRBD1	TRBV10-3	-	TRBJ2-7	TGTGCCATCAGCAACAGGGGGGAGTACGAGCAGTACTTC	CAISNRGEYEQYF
TRBD1	TRBV6-1	-	TRBJ1-2	TGTGCCAGCAGTGAACCCGTTAACAGGGGTAACTATGGCTACACCTTC	CASSEPVNRGNYGYTF
-	TRBV5-1	many	TRBJ2-1	TGCGCCAGCAGGACTAAGTTAGTAGGTGGCAATGAGCAGTTCTTC	CASRTKLVGGNEQFF
-	TRBV14	few	TRBJ2-1	TGTGCCAGCGCCAATACTAGACAGACCTACAATGAGCAGTTCTTC	CASANTRQTYNEQFF
TRBD2	TRBV6-2/TRBV6-3	-	TRBJ2-1	TGTGCCAGCAGTTTGCCGGCTAGCGGGGGGAACAATGAGCAGTTCTTC	CASSLPASGGNNEQFF
-	TRBV14	-	TRBJ2-5	TGTGCCAGCAGTTACCGGGGGAACCAAGAGACCCAGTACTTC	CASSYRGNQETQYF
TRBD2	TRBV10-2	-	TRBJ2-1	TGCGCCAGCAGACCCACTAGCGAGAACAATGAGCAGTTCTTC	CASRPTSENNEQFF
TRBD2	TRBV5-1	few	TRBJ2-1	TGCGCCAGCAGCTTGGTGACTAGCGGGGGGTATTACAACGAGCAGTTCTTC	CASSLVTSGGYYNEQFF
-	TRBV25-1	few	TRBJ1-3	TGTGCCAGCAGTGAGAAGATACTCCGCTCTGGAAACACCATATATTTT	CASSEKILRSGNTIYF
-	TRBV3-1	-	TRBJ1-4	TGTGCCAGCAGCGTCGGGACATATGGTGAAAAACTGTTTTTT	CASSVGTYGEKLFF
TRBD1	TRBV5-1	-	TRBJ1-2	TGCGCCAGCAGCTTGGGGACAGGGGCTAATAACTATGGCTACACCTTC	CASSLGTGANNYGYTF
-	TRBV6-2/TRBV6-3	-	TRBJ2-5	TGTGCCAGCAGACCCTTCGAAGTGGTGGTCCAGTACTTC	CASRPFEVVVQYF
-	TRBV7-9	few	TRBJ2-1	TGTGCCAGCAGCCCCCAGGGGGGGGGCCTGAATGAGCAGTTCTTC	CASSPQGGGLNEQFF
-	TRBV5-1	-	TRBJ1-3	TGCGCCAGCAGCTCCTCGGGATTCTCTGGAAACACCATATATTTT	CASSSSGFSGNTIYF
-	TRBV7-9	-	TRBJ1-1	TGTGCCAGCGGCAGGGATTCTAGCACTGAAGCTTTCTTT	CASGRDSSTEAFF
-	TRBV14	-	TRBJ1-4	TGTGCCAGCAGCCAAGCCAGTGCAACTAATGAAAAACTGTTTTTT	CASSQASATNEKLFF
TRBD1	TRBV19	-	TRBJ2-1	TGTGCCAGTAGTGCCCTCGGGACAGGGAGAGGGTCCTACAATGAGCAGTTCTTC	CASSALGTGRGSYNEQFF
-	TRBV11-3	-	TRBJ2-2	TGTGCCAGCAGCTTGGGGTCAGCCACCGGGGAGCTGTTTTTT	CASSLGSATGELFF
-	TRBV7-6	-	TRBJ2-2	TGTGCCAGCAGCATCCTTGAAGTGACCGGGGAGCTGTTTTTT	CASSILEVTGELFF
-	TRBV7-7	-	TRBJ2-3	TGTGCTAGCAGCTTAGGGGGACGGTCGGAAGATACGCAGTATTTT	CASSLGGRSEDTQYF
-	TRBV4-1	few	TRBJ2-7	TGCGCCAGCAGCCAAGCCGGCCGAGGCAACGAGCAGTACTTC	CASSQAGRGNEQYF
TRBD2	TRBV5-1	many	TRBJ2-3	TGCGCCAGCAGCTTGGCCCTAGCGGGGGGTCCTGGCACAGATACGCAGTATTTT	CASSLALAGGPGTDTQYF
-	TRBV5-1	-	TRBJ2-5	TGCGCCAGCAGCTTGGTTTGGCAGGACCGGGAGACCCAGTACTTC	CASSLVWQDRETQYF
TRBD1	TRBV10-3	few	TRBJ2-2	TGTGCCATCAGCGCGGCCGGGACAGGGACCGGGGAGCTGTTTTTT	CAISAAGTGTGELFF
-	TRBV12-3/TRBV12-4	-	TRBJ1-1	TGTGCCAGCAGTTTCTTCGGACAAATGAACACTGAAGATTTCTTT	CASSFFGQMNTEDFF
-	TRBV5-1	few	TRBJ2-1	TGCGCCAGCAGCCGAAGACAGGCCTACAATGAGCAGTTCTTC	CASSRRQAYNEQFF
-	TRBV12-3/TRBV12-4	-	TRBJ1-4	TGTGCCAGCAGCCAGGACGGTTCTAATGAAAAACTGTTTTTT	CASSQDGSNEKLFF
-	TRBV2	few	TRBJ2-2	TGTGCCAGCACTAATACGAACACCGGGGAGCTGTTTTTT	CASTNTNTGELFF
-	TRBV18	-	TRBJ1-1	TGTGCCAGCTCACCAAGGTCAGGGAGGATGGACACTGAAGCTTTCTTT	CASSPRSGRMDTEAFF
-	TRBV29-1	few	TRBJ2-1	TGCAGCGCGGGGACGGCCGAACGGGGTGAGCAGTTCTTC	CSAGTAERGEQFF
-	TRBV20-1	few	TRBJ2-1	TGCAGTGCTAGTCTCCCAACATACAATGAGCAGTTCTTC	CSASLPTYNEQFF
-	TRBV25-1	few	TRBJ2-3	TGTGCCAGCAGTGAATGGGGGAAAGGGGGACTCACAGATACGCAGTATTTT	CASSEWGKGGLTDTQYF
-	TRBV15	few	TRBJ1-1	TGTGCCACCAGGTTCAACAGGGCGAGAAACACTGAAGCTTTCTTT	CATRFNRARNTEAFF
-	TRBV5-1	many	TRBJ2-2	TGCGCCAGCAGCCCTGGGGGAGGTTCGAACACCGGGGAGCTGTTTTTT	CASSPGGGSNTGELFF
-	TRBV13	many	TRBJ1-1	TGTGCCAGCAGCTCAGCGAACACTGAAGCTTTCTTT	CASSSANTEAFF
-	TRBV7-2	few	TRBJ1-5	TGTGCCAGCAGATCGGACGGGCCTTTGCCCCAGCATTTT	CASRSDGPLPQHF
-	TRBV7-9	few	TRBJ2-2	TGTGCCAGCAGCTTTCGGTCCGCGAACACCGGGGAGCTGTTTTTT	CASSFRSANTGELFF